This T cell receptor beta chain was identified in a study of control samples from healthy donors and cancer patients. Here immunoSEQ multiplex PCR was the method, and the copy in TCRdb shows in-frame clones only, minus some. The sample has 100,000 to 150,000 clones, around 87% seen once. This receptor was identified in a man aged 60 to 69 in good health. The material sequenced was blood.

The CDR3, as DNA: TGTGCCAGCAGTTTAAACGGACAGGGAGGTTCACCCCTCCACTTT. It is translated as CASSLNGQGGSPLHF. J is TRBJ1-6 and V is TRBV27, with 8 bases that match TRBD1. The CDR3 is 15 residues long. Germline values: CDR1 MNHEY, CDR2 SMNVEV (reference sequence). The J segment lost 9 bases and the V segment lost 2 bases, leaving 6 bases of the junction unmatched.